This T cell receptor beta chain emerged from a study of T cells in Graves' hyperthyroidism and ophthalmopathy. With respect to this clonotype: Its antigen remains unidentified.

Study-level findings and limits: Most thyroid clonotypes that were expanded above 0.001 also turned up in blood.

Regions amplified from RNA transcripts were the TCR beta CDR3 regions. A first-round RT-PCR of the TCR CDR3 used the HTBI primer set. From the multiplex PCR reads, TCRdb called clonotypes with MiXCR, one entry per CDR3 protein. The table has a few hundred thousand distinct CDR3 sequences, about a sixth seen once. Source material: blood. The TCR was taken from a woman aged 40 to 55 with Graves' ophthalmopathy.

CDR3 amino acids: CASSPRGTANTGTLNYEQYF. Written as DNA, the CDR3 is TGTGCCAGCAGTCCTCGGGGGACAGCGAACACCGGGACGCTTAACTACGAGCAGTACTTC. The chain recombines TRBV28 with TRBJ2-7, with D perhaps matching TRBD1 (7 bases). This CDR3 is built from 20 residues. Trimming shortened V by 5 bases and J by 3 bases, and 32 bases separated the two germline ends. Germline CDR1 is MDHEN and CDR2 is SYDVKM.